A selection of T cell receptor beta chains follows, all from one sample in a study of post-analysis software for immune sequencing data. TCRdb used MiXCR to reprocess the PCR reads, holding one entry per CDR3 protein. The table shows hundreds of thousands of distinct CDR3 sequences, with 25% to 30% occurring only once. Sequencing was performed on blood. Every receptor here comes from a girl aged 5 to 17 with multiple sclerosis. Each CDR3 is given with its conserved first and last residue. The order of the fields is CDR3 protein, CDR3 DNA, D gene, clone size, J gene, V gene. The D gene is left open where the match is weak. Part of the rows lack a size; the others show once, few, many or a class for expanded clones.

CSATPLGGALPNEQFF TGCAGTGCGACCCCTCTCGGGGGAGCGCTCCCCAATGAGCAGTTCTTC . . TRBJ2-1 TRBV20-1
CASSVGHGTGEAYGYTF TGTGCCAGCAGCGTAGGTCACGGGACAGGGGAGGCCTATGGCTACACCTTC TRBD1 . TRBJ1-2 TRBV9
CASSNQDRRETQYF TGTGCCAGCAGTAATCAGGACAGGAGAGAGACCCAGTACTTC TRBD1 . TRBJ2-5 TRBV28
CASSVFAGGGTQYF TGTGCCAGCAGTGTTTTTGCGGGGGGAGGTACGCAGTATTTT TRBD2 . TRBJ2-3 TRBV6-4
CASSLGTGGTGELFF TGTGCCAGCAGTTTGGGTACAGGGGGCACCGGGGAGCTGTTTTTT TRBD1 . TRBJ2-2 TRBV12-3/TRBV12-4
CSVGRGSGSLRSSYEQYF TGCAGCGTTGGCCGCGGTAGCGGGAGCTTAAGATCGTCCTACGAGCAGTACTTC TRBD2 . TRBJ2-7 TRBV29-1
CASSLSPGSGANVLTF TGTGCCAGCAGTTTATCTCCGGGCTCTGGGGCCAACGTCCTGACTTTC . . TRBJ2-6 TRBV28
CASSQPTRGSSEAQYF TGCGCCAGCAGCCAACCCACCCGCGGTAGTTCTGAGGCGCAGTATTTT . . TRBJ2-3 TRBV4-1
CASSDTTKDYEKLFF TGTGCCAGCAGTGATACCACGAAAGACTATGAAAAACTGTTTTTT . few TRBJ1-4 TRBV25-1
CSARDLGNEQFF TGCAGTGCTAGAGATTTGGGGAATGAGCAGTTCTTC . few TRBJ2-1 TRBV20-1
CSVLYGDTEAFF TGCAGCGTTCTTTATGGAGACACTGAAGCTTTCTTT . . TRBJ1-1 TRBV29-1
CASRWTGLAKNIQYF TGTGCCAGCAGGTGGACAGGGCTAGCCAAAAACATTCAGTACTTC TRBD1 . TRBJ2-4 TRBV11-2
CASSSGIRGFF TGTGCCAGCAGTTCGGGTATAAGGGGGTTTTTT . . TRBJ1-4 TRBV28
CASSPEAGITDTQYF TGTGCCAGCAGTCCTGAGGCAGGGATCACAGATACGCAGTATTTT . many TRBJ2-3 TRBV6-5
CRASGGRAGYGYTF TGCAGAGCGAGCGGGGGAAGGGCGGGCTATGGCTACACCTTC . . TRBJ1-2 TRBV20-1
CASSVGVSSYNEQYF TGTGCCAGCAGCGTAGGCGTAAGCTCCTACAATGAGCAGTACTTC . . TRBJ2-7 TRBV9
CSVEQGETQYF TGCAGCGTTGAACAGGGGGAGACCCAGTACTTC . few TRBJ2-5 TRBV29-1
CASSLRFYNEQFF TGTGCCAGCAGCTTACGCTTCTACAATGAGCAGTTCTTC . . TRBJ2-1 TRBV7-6
CASSSGGGIFYEQYF TGTGCCAGCAGCTCGGGAGGGGGAATCTTCTACGAGCAGTACTTC TRBD2 . TRBJ2-7 TRBV7-9
CSVDSQGVSSYEQYF TGCAGCGTTGACTCACAGGGGGTAAGCTCCTACGAGCAGTACTTC TRBD1 . TRBJ2-7 TRBV29-1
CASGQGDQPQHF TGTGCCAGCGGGCAGGGTGATCAGCCCCAGCATTTT . . TRBJ1-5 TRBV6-6
CASSARTGSYEQYF TGTGCCAGCAGCGCCAGGACAGGATCCTACGAGCAGTACTTC TRBD1 few TRBJ2-7 TRBV9
CASEGEVRQPQHF TGTGCCAGCGAAGGGGAGGTTCGGCAGCCCCAGCATTTT . . TRBJ1-5 TRBV6-1
CGQDGQFF TGCGGGCAGGATGGGCAGTTCTTC . many TRBJ2-1 TRBV29-1
CASNSGTPRYNEQFF TGTGCCAGCAATAGCGGGACCCCCCGCTACAATGAGCAGTTCTTC TRBD2 . TRBJ2-1 TRBV12-3/TRBV12-4
CASSPGQGRAYEQYF TGTGCCAGCAGTCCCGGACAGGGCAGGGCCTACGAGCAGTACTTC TRBD1 few TRBJ2-7 TRBV27
CASSLGPATSHEQYF TGTGCCAGCAGCTTAGGGCCAGCTACCTCCCACGAGCAGTACTTC . . TRBJ2-7 TRBV7-6
CASSPRPRGDRGQYF TGTGCCAGCAGTCCCCGCCCCAGGGGAGATCGGGGGCAGTATTTT . . TRBJ2-3 TRBV28
CASTEGTSGTCEQYF TGCGCCAGCACCGAAGGGACTAGCGGAACCTGCGAGCAGTACTTC TRBD2 . TRBJ2-7 TRBV5-1
CASSLVASSMNTEAFF TGCGCCAGCAGCTTGGTGGCATCCAGCATGAACACTGAAGCTTTCTTT . . TRBJ1-1 TRBV5-1
CSARVSGGGPIETQYF TGCAGTGCTAGAGTGTCAGGCGGGGGACCCATTGAGACCCAGTACTTC TRBD2 . TRBJ2-5 TRBV20-1
CASSSARQRTTDTQYF TGCGCCAGCAGCTCGGCTAGACAGAGAACCACAGATACGCAGTATTTT . few TRBJ2-3 TRBV5-1
CASSYPGGANEAFF TGTGCCAGCAGTTACCCGGGGGGCGCGAATGAAGCTTTCTTT . many TRBJ1-1 TRBV6-5
CASSFQERQTYEQYF TGTGCCAGCAGTTTTCAGGAGCGGCAAACCTACGAGCAGTACTTC . . TRBJ2-7 TRBV28
CASSPGSRDEQFF TGTGCCAGCAGTCCTGGCTCTCGGGATGAGCAGTTCTTC . many TRBJ2-1 TRBV27
CSVDRTGEGGYTF TGCAGCGTTGACCGGACAGGGGAGGGCGGCTACACCTTC TRBD1 . TRBJ1-2 TRBV29-1
CSARAVNRGSTDTQYF TGCAGTGCTAGGGCCGTCAACAGGGGAAGCACAGATACGCAGTATTTT TRBD1 . TRBJ2-3 TRBV20-1
CASSLGIRDSRDTQYF TGTGCCAGCAGCTTGGGGATCCGGGACAGCAGAGATACGCAGTATTTT TRBD1 . TRBJ2-3 TRBV7-9
CSASGSLYEQYF TGCAGTGCCAGCGGGAGCCTCTACGAGCAGTACTTC TRBD2 many TRBJ2-7 TRBV29-1
CASSTSGSYEQYF TGTGCCAGCAGTACTAGCGGTTCCTACGAGCAGTACTTC TRBD2 . TRBJ2-7 TRBV6-6
CSARGMRSADGYTF TGCAGTGCTAGAGGTATGAGGTCCGCGGATGGCTACACCTTC . . TRBJ1-2 TRBV20-1
CSAKLAIQETQYF TGCAGTGCTAAACTAGCGATTCAAGAGACCCAGTACTTC TRBD2 few TRBJ2-5 TRBV20-1
CASRGGTTYNSPLHF TGTGCCAGCAGGGGAGGGACTACCTATAATTCACCCCTCCACTTT . few TRBJ1-6 TRBV7-9
CASSSLRADLNTGELFF TGTGCCAGCAGCTCACTCCGGGCGGACCTGAACACCGGGGAGCTGTTTTTT . few TRBJ2-2 TRBV7-2
CASSLPEETQYF TGTGCCAGCAGCTTACCGGAAGAGACCCAGTACTTC . . TRBJ2-5 TRBV7-9
CASTQGRGGEKLFF TGTGCCAGCACTCAGGGGCGAGGCGGTGAAAAACTGTTTTTT . few TRBJ1-4 TRBV12-3/TRBV12-4
CASSLVTGGGNLVGEQFF TGTGCCAGCAGCTTAGTCACGGGAGGTGGGAACCTCGTCGGTGAGCAGTTCTTC TRBD2 . TRBJ2-1 TRBV7-2
CASSLGAEGETQYF TGTGCCAGCAGCTTAGGGGCAGAGGGAGAGACCCAGTACTTC . . TRBJ2-5 TRBV7-9
CAIQPGQGASGANVLTF TGTGCCATACAACCGGGACAGGGGGCGTCTGGGGCCAACGTCCTGACTTTC TRBD1 . TRBJ2-6 TRBV10-3
CASSGGGLETQYF TGTGCCAGCAGCGGAGGGGGGCTAGAGACCCAGTACTTC . few TRBJ2-5 TRBV6-5
CASSVTGTEVYNEQFF TGCGCCAGCAGCGTTACAGGGACGGAGGTGTACAATGAGCAGTTCTTC . . TRBJ2-1 TRBV5-1
CASSWTGNRGNEQFF TGTGCCAGCAGCTGGACAGGGAATCGGGGCAATGAGCAGTTCTTC TRBD1 . TRBJ2-1 TRBV7-2
CASSFGTGGEQYF TGTGCCAGCAGTTTTGGGACAGGGGGCGAGCAGTACTTC TRBD1 many TRBJ2-7 TRBV12-3/TRBV12-4
CATSRVVGYGYTF TGTGCCACCAGCAGAGTAGTGGGATATGGCTACACCTTC . many TRBJ1-2 TRBV15
CASSDSAQGRESEQFF TGTGCCAGCAGTGACTCGGCCCAGGGCCGTGAGTCAGAGCAGTTCTTC . . TRBJ2-1 TRBV6-4
CAISESAPDSDTEAFF TGTGCCATCAGTGAGTCCGCGCCGGACAGCGACACTGAAGCTTTCTTT . . TRBJ1-1 TRBV10-3
CASSFLEGGGTDTQYF TGTGCCAGCAGTTTCCTGGAGGGCGGGGGAACAGATACGCAGTATTTT TRBD2 few TRBJ2-3 TRBV28
CASSFLINYEQYF TGTGCCAGCAGTTTTCTCATTAACTACGAGCAGTACTTC . . TRBJ2-7 TRBV28